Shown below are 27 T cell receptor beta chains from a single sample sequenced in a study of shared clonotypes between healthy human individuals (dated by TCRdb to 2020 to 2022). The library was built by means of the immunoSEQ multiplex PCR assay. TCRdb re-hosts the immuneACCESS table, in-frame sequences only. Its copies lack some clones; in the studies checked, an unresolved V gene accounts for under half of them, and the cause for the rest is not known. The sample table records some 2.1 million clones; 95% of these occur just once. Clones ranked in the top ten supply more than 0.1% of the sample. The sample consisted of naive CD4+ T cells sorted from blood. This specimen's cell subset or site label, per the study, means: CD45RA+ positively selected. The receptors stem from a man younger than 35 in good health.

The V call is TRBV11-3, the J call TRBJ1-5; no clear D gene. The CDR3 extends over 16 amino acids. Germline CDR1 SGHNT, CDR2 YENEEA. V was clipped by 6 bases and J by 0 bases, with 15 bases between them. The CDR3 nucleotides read TGTGCCAGCAGTCGACTCACGGGCCTTAGCAATCAGCCCCAGCATTTT. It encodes CASSRLTGLSNQPQHF.

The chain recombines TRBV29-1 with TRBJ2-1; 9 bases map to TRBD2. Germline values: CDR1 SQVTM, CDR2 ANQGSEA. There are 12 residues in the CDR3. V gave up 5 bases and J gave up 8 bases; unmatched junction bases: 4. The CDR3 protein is CSVIASGDEQFF. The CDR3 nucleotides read TGCAGCGTTATTGCTAGCGGGGATGAGCAGTTCTTC.

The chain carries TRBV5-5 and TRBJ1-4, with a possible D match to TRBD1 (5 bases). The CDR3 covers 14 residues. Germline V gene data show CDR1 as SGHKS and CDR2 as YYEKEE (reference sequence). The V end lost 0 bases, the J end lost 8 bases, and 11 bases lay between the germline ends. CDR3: CASSLDRPGEKLFF. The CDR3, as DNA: TGTGCCAGCAGCTTGGACAGGCCAGGGGAAAAACTGTTTTTT.

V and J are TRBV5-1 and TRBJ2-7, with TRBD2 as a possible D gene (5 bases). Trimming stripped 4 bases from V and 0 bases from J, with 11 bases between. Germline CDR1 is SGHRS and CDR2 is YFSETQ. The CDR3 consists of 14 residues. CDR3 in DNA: TGCGCCAGCAGCCCAACTAGAAGCTCCTACGAGCAGTACTTC. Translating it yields CASSPTRSSYEQYF.

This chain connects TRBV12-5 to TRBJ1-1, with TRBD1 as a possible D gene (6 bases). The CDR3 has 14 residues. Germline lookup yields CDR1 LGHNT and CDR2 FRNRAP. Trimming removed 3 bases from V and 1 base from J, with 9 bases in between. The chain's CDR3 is CASGFGQPNTEAFF. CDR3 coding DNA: TGTGCTAGTGGTTTCGGACAGCCGAACACTGAAGCTTTCTTT.

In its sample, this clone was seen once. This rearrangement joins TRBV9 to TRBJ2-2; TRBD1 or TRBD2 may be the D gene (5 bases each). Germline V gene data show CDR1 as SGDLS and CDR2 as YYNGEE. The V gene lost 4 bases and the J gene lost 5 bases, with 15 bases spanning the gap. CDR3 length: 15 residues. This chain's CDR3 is CASSPRGLGTGELFF. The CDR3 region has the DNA TGTGCCAGCAGCCCACGGGGCCTGGGGACCGGGGAGCTGTTTTTT. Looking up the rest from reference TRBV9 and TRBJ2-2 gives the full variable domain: DSGVTQTPKHLITATGQRVTLRCSPRSGDLSVYWYQQSLDQGLQFLIQYYNGEERAKGNILERFSAQQFPDLHSELNLSSLELGDSALYFCASSPRGLGTGELFFGEGSRLTVL.

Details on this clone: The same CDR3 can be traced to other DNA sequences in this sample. Here the CDR3 reads CASRGTAANTGELFF. The CDR3 DNA reads TGTGCCAGCAGGGGGACAGCCGCGAACACCGGGGAGCTGTTTTTT. V is TRBV2 and J is TRBJ2-2; TRBD1 aligns across 7 bases. The germline V gene has CDR1 SNHLY and CDR2 FYNNEI. V lost 6 bases to trimming and J lost 0 bases; unmatched junction nucleotides: 4. This CDR3 spans 15 amino acids.

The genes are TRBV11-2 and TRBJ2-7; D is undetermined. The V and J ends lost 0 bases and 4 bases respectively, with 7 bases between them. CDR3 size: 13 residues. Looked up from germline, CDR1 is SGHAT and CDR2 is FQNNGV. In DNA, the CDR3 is TGTGCCAGCAGCTTAGAGAGATGGTACGAGCAGTACTTC. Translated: CASSLERWYEQYF.

CDR3 DNA: TGCGCCAGCAGCTTGCTGAGCGGCGAGCAGTTCTTC. Its translation: CASSLLSGEQFF. The chain carries TRBV5-1 and TRBJ2-1, with D possibly TRBD2 on 5 matching bases. CDR1 is SGHRS and CDR2 is YFSETQ in the germline V gene. Trimming stripped 1 base from V and 10 bases from J, with 9 bases between. This CDR3 has 12 amino acids.

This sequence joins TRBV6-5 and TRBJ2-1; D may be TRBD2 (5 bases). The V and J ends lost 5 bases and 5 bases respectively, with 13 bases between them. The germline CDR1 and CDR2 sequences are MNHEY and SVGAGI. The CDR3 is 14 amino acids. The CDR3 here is CASSRGRLNNEQFF. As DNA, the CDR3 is TGTGCCAGCAGTCGGGGTAGGCTAAACAATGAGCAGTTCTTC.

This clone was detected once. CDR3 in DNA: TGCAGCGTCCCCCGGAGACTCTGCACTGAAGCTTTCTTT. Its protein product is CSVPRRLCTEAFF. V and J are TRBV29-1 and TRBJ1-1; no clear D gene. V shed 6 bases and J shed 4 bases, with 15 bases lying between them. Germline V gives CDR1 SQVTM, CDR2 ANQGSEA. CDR3 length: 13 amino acids.

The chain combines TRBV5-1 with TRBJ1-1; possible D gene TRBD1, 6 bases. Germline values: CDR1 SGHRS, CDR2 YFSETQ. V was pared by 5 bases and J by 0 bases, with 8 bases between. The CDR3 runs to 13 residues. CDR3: CASRRDMNTEAFF. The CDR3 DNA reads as TGCGCCAGCAGGCGGGACATGAACACTGAAGCTTTCTTT.

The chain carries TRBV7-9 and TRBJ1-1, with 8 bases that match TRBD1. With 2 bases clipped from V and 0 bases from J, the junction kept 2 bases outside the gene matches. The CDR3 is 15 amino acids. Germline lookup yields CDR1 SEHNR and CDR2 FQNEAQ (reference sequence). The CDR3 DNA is TGTGCCAGCAGCTTATCGGACAGGGTGAACACTGAAGCTTTCTTT. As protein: CASSLSDRVNTEAFF.

This CDR3 reads CASSQVLGRADTQYF. The CDR3 nucleotides read TGCGCCAGCAGCCAAGTGCTAGGGAGGGCAGATACGCAGTATTTT. V gene TRBV4-1 combines with J gene TRBJ2-3, with TRBD2 matching over 7 bases. Germline V gene data show CDR1 as MGHRA and CDR2 as YSYEKL. The J segment lost 4 bases and the V segment lost 1 base, leaving 5 bases of the junction unmatched. The length of the CDR3 is 15 residues.

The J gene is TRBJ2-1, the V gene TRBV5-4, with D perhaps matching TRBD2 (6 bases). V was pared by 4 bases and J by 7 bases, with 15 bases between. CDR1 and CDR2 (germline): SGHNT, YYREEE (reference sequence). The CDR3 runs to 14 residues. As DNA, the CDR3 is TGTGCCAGCAGCCCCCCGACTAGATATAATGAGCAGTTCTTC. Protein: CASSPPTRYNEQFF. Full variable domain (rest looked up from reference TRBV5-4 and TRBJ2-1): ETGVTQSPTHLIKTRGQQVTLRCSSQSGHNTVSWYQQALGQGPQFIFQYYREEENGRGNFPPRFSGLQFPNYSSELNVNALELDDSALYLCASSPPTRYNEQFFGPGTRLTVL.

CDR3 amino acids: CAWSGQLDQPQHF. The DNA of the CDR3 is TGTGCCTGGAGTGGCCAGCTAGATCAGCCCCAGCATTTT. The chain has TRBV30 and TRBJ1-5; D is uncertain. The germline V and J ends were trimmed by 1 base and 5 bases, with 9 bases remaining between them. CDR3 length: 13 amino acids. Germline CDR1 is GTSNPN and CDR2 is SVGIG (reference sequence).

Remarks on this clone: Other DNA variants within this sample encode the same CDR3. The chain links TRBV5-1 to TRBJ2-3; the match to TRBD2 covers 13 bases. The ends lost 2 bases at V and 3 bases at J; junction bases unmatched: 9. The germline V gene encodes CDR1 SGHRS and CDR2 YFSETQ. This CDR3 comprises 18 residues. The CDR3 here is CASSFTSGRALGTDTQYF. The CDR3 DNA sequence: TGCGCCAGCAGCTTTACTAGCGGGAGGGCCCTCGGTACAGATACGCAGTATTTT.

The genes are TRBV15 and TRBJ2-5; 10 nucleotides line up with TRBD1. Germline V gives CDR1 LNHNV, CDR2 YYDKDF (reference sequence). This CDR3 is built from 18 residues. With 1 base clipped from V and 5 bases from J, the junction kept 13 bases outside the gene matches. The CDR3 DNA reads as TGTGCCACCAGCAGAGCGATACCGGGACAGGGGAATTCGGAGACCCAGTACTTC. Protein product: CATSRAIPGQGNSETQYF. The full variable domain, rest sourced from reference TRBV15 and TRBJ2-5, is DAMVIQNPRYQVTQFGKPVTLSCSQTLNHNVMYWYQQKSSQAPKLLFHYYDKDFNNEADTPDNFQSRRPNTSFCFLDIRSPGLGDTAMYLCATSRAIPGQGNSETQYFGPGTRLLVL.

CDR3 sequence reads: CASSSQGKSEAFF. The CDR3 nucleotides are TGTGCCAGCAGTTCCCAAGGAAAGAGTGAAGCTTTCTTT. This chain uses TRBV5-6 with TRBJ1-1, with D unclear. Germline V gene data show CDR1 as SGHDT and CDR2 as YYEEEE. This CDR3 is 13 amino acids long. Trimming took 5 bases from V and 7 from J, leaving 15 bases between them.

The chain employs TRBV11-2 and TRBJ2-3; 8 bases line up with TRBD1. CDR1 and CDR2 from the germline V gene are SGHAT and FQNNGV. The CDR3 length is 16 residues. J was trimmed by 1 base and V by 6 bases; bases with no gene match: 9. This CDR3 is CASSWTGSGGTDTQYF. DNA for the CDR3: TGTGCCAGCAGTTGGACAGGGTCGGGTGGCACAGATACGCAGTATTTT.

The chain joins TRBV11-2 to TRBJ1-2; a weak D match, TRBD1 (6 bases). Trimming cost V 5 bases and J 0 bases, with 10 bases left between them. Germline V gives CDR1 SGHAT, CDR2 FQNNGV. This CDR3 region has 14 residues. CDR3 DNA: TGTGCCAGCAGCCGGACAGAAGCTAACTATGGCTACACCTTC. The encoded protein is CASSRTEANYGYTF.

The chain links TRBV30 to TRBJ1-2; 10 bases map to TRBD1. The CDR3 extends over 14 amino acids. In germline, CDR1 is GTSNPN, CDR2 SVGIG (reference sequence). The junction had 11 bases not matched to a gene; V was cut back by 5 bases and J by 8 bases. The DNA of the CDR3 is TGTGCCTGGGCAGTCGAGACAGGGGGCGCCGGCTACACCTTC. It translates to CAWAVETGGAGYTF.

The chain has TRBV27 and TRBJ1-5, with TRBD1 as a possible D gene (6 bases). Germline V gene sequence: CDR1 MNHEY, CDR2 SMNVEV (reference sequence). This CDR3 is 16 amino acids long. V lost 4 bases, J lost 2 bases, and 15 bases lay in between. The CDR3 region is CASSSYRVGGNQPQHF. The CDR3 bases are TGTGCCAGCAGTTCCTACAGGGTAGGAGGCAATCAGCCCCAGCATTTT.

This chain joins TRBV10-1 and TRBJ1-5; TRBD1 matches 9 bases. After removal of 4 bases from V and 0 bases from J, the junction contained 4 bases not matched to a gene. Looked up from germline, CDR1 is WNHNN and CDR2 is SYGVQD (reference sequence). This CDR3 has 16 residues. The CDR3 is CASSGTGDYSNQPQHF. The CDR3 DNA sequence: TGCGCCAGCAGTGGGACAGGGGATTATAGCAATCAGCCCCAGCATTTT.

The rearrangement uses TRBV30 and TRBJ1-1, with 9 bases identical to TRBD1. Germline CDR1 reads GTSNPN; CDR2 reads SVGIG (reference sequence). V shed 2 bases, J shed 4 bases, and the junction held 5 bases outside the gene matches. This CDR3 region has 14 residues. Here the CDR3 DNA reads TGTGCCTGGAGTCCCGGACAGGGGCCCACTGAAGCTTTCTTT. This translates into CAWSPGQGPTEAFF.

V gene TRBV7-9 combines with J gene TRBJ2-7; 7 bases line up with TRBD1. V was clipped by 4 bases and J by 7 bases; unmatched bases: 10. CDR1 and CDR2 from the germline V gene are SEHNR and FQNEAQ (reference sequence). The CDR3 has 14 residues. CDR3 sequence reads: CASSSTGQPREQYF. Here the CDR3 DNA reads TGTGCCAGCAGCTCAACGGGACAGCCTAGAGAGCAGTACTTC. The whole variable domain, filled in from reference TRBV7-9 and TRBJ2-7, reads DTGVSQNPRHKITKRGQNVTFRCDPISEHNRLYWYRQTLGQGPEFLTYFQNEAQLEKSRLLSDRFSAERPKGSFSTLEIQRTEQGDSAMYLCASSSTGQPREQYFGPGTRLTVT.

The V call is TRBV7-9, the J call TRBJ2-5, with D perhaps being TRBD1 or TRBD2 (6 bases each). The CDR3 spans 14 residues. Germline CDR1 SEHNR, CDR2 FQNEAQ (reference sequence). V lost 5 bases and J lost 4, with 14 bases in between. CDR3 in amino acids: CASSPRGPGETQYF. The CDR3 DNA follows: TGTGCCAGCAGCCCCCGGGGGCCGGGAGAGACCCAGTACTTC.